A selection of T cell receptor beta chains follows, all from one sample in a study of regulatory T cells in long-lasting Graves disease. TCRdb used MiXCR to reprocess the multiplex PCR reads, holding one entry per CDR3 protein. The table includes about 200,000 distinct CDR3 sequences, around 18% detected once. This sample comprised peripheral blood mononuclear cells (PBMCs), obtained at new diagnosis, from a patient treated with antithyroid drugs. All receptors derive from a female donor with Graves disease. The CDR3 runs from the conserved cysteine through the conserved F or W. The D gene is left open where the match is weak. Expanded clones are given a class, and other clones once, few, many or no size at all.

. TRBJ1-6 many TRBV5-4 CASSFRGDSPLHF TGTGCCAGCAGCTTTCGAGGGGATTCACCCCTCCACTTT
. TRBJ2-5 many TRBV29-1 CSVEAASQETQYF TGCAGCGTTGAAGCCGCCAGTCAAGAGACCCAGTACTTC
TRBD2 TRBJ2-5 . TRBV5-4 CASNSAGGGGTETQYF TGTGCCAGCAACTCAGCGGGGGGAGGGGGCACGGAGACCCAGTACTTC
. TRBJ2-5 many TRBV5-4 CASSSTGTIQETQYF TGTGCCAGCAGCTCAACCGGGACGATCCAAGAGACCCAGTACTTC
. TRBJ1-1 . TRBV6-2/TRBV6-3 CASSYLWVRDTEAFF TGTGCCAGCAGTTACTTGTGGGTTAGGGACACTGAAGCTTTCTTT
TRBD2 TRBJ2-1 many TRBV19 CASSRGTPGGEYNEQFF TGTGCCAGTAGTAGGGGGACTCCGGGGGGAGAGTACAATGAGCAGTTCTTC
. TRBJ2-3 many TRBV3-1 CASSPSADTQYF TGTGCCAGCTCACCATCGGCAGATACGCAGTATTTT
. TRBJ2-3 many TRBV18 CASSPPGTDTQYF TGTGCCAGCTCACCACCGGGCACAGATACGCAGTATTTT
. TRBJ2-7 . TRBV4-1 CASSQEGVIGYEQYF TGCGCCAGCAGCCAAGAAGGGGTCATAGGCTACGAGCAGTACTTC
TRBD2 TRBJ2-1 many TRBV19 CASSIVSGKEQFF TGTGCCAGTAGTATAGTAAGCGGGAAGGAGCAGTTCTTC
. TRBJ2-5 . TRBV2 CASSVFSVGGETQYF TGTGCCAGCAGTGTGTTTAGCGTCGGAGGGGAGACCCAGTACTTC
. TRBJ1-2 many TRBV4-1 CASSQDLRGAGHYGYTF TGCGCCAGCAGCCAAGATCTGCGGGGGGCGGGACACTATGGCTACACCTTC
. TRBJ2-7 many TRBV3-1 CASSQAGRSEQYF TGTGCCAGCAGCCAAGCGGGGCGGTCGGAGCAGTACTTC
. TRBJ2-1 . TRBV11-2 CASSPGLLSYNEQFF TGTGCCAGCAGCCCGGGACTCCTGAGCTACAATGAGCAGTTCTTC
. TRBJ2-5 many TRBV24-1 CATSDPAREQETQYF TGTGCCACCAGTGACCCAGCGAGGGAACAAGAGACCCAGTACTTC
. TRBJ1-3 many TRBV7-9 CASSFKGTGNTIYF TGTGCCAGCAGCTTTAAGGGAACTGGAAACACCATATATTTT
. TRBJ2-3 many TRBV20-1 CSASSIGTYTQYF TGCAGTGCTAGTTCGATAGGGACTTATACGCAGTATTTT
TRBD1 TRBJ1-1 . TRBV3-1 CVSSRGTAINTEAFF TGTGTCAGCAGCCGTGGGACAGCAATCAACACTGAAGCTTTCTTT
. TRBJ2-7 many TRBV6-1 CASSTRDGLSYEQYF TGTGCCAGCAGTACCCGGGACGGACTCTCCTACGAGCAGTACTTC
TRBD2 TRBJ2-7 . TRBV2 CASGGLAGYEQYF TGTGCCAGCGGGGGACTAGCGGGTTACGAGCAGTACTTC
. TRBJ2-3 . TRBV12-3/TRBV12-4 CASSFSVLEGVEDTQYF TGTGCCAGCAGTTTTTCAGTCCTAGAGGGGGTGGAAGATACGCAGTATTTT
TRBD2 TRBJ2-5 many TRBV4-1 CASRLSGSPLSETQYF TGCGCCAGCAGGTTAAGCGGGAGTCCATTGTCGGAGACCCAGTACTTC
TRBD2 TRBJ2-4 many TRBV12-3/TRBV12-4 CASSLRLAGLAKNIQYF TGTGCCAGCAGTTTAAGACTAGCGGGGCTAGCCAAAAACATTCAGTACTTC
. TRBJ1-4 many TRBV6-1 CASRDGDEKLFF TGTGCCAGCAGGGATGGGGATGAAAAACTGTTTTTT
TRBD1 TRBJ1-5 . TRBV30 CAWSKQTGGNQPQHF TGTGCCTGGAGCAAGCAGACAGGGGGAAATCAGCCCCAGCATTTT
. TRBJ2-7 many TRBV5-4 CASSLEHSYEQYF TGTGCCAGCAGCTTAGAGCATTCCTACGAGCAGTACTTC
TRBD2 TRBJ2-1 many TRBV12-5 CASGFFEPGLAGGSSYNEQFF TGTGCTAGTGGTTTCTTCGAACCGGGACTAGCGGGAGGGAGCTCCTACAATGAGCAGTTCTTC
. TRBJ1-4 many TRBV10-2 CASKPGQANEKLFF TGCGCCAGCAAGCCGGGACAAGCTAATGAAAAACTGTTTTTT
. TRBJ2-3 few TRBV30 CARSPLSTDTQYF TGTGCCCGGAGTCCTTTAAGTACAGATACGCAGTATTTT
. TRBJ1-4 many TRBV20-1 CSALFTTNEKLFF TGCAGTGCTCTGTTCACAACTAATGAAAAACTGTTTTTT
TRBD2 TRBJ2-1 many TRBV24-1 CATSDEGTSGNNEQFF TGTGCCACCAGTGACGAAGGGACTAGCGGGAACAATGAGCAGTTCTTC
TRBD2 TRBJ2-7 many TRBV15 CATSREASGVTYEQYF TGTGCCACCAGCAGAGAGGCCAGCGGGGTAACCTACGAGCAGTACTTC
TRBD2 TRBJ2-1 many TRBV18 CASSPINFGTSGSNEQFF TGTGCCAGCTCACCAATTAACTTCGGGACTAGCGGGAGCAATGAGCAGTTCTTC
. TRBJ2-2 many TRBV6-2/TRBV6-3 CASMYSVIYTGELFF TGTGCCAGCATGTACTCGGTCATCTACACCGGGGAGCTGTTTTTT
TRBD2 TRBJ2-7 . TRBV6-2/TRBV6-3 CASSYGSGRHHEQYF TGTGCCAGCAGTTACGGGAGCGGGAGGCACCACGAGCAGTACTTC
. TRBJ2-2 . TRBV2 CASRKGDTGELFF TGTGCCAGCAGGAAAGGGGACACCGGGGAGCTGTTTTTT
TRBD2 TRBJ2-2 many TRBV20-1 CSARLAGGSGTGELFF TGCAGTGCTAGACTAGCGGGAGGGTCGGGCACCGGGGAGCTGTTTTTT
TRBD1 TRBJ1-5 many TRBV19 CASSNGGQPTYSNQPQHF TGTGCCAGTAGTAATGGGGGACAGCCCACCTATAGCAATCAGCCCCAGCATTTT
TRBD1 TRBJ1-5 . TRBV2 CASSEQGGYQPQHF TGTGCCAGCAGTGAACAGGGGGGCTATCAGCCCCAGCATTTT
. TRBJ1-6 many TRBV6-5 CASSYLHPARSPLHF TGTGCCAGCAGTTACTTACACCCAGCTCGTTCACCCCTCCACTTT
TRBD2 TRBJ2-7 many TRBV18 CASSPGLANEQYF TGTGCCAGCTCACCGGGACTAGCCAACGAGCAGTACTTC
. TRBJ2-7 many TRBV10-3 CAISERPRSYEQYF TGTGCCATCAGTGAGCGCCCTCGCTCCTACGAGCAGTACTTC
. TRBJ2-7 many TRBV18 CASSPPPTAVYEQYF TGTGCCAGCTCACCCCCCCCGACAGCGGTCTACGAGCAGTACTTC
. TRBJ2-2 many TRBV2 CASSATFSGGGELFF TGTGCCAGCAGTGCGACCTTTTCTGGGGGCGGGGAGCTGTTTTTT
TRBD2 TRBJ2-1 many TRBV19 CASSSSGGPNEQFF TGTGCCAGTAGTTCGTCGGGAGGGCCCAATGAGCAGTTCTTC
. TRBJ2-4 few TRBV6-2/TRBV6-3 CASSYWQTIQYF TGTGCCAGCAGTTACTGGCAAACCATTCAGTACTTC
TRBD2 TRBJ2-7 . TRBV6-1 CASTSPGLVNEQYF TGTGCCAGCACCTCACCGGGACTAGTGAACGAGCAGTACTTC
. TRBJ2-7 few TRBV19 CASTTGPSSYEQYF TGTGCCAGTACAACCGGTCCGAGCTCCTACGAGCAGTACTTC
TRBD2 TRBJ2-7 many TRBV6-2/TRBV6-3 CASKLAGGYEQYF TGTGCCAGCAAACTAGCGGGAGGCTACGAGCAGTACTTC
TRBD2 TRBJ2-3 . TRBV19 CASSVSGKTDTQYF TGTGCCAGTAGTGTTAGCGGGAAGACTGATACGCAGTATTTT
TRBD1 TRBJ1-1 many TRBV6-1 CASRNQGGNTEAFF TGTGCCAGCAGAAATCAGGGGGGAAACACTGAAGCTTTCTTT
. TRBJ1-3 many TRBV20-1 CSARSGFGGNTIYF TGCAGTGCCCGCTCGGGATTCGGTGGAAACACCATATATTTT
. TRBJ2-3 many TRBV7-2 CASTLGRLLDTQYF TGTGCCAGCACCTTGGGGCGCCTACTAGATACGCAGTATTTT
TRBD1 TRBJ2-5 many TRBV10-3 CAISESGTGQETQYF TGTGCCATCAGTGAGTCCGGGACAGGCCAAGAGACCCAGTACTTC
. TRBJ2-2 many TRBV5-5 CASSTSPGTGELFF TGTGCCAGCAGCACGTCCCCGGGAACCGGGGAGCTGTTTTTT
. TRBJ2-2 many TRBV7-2 CASSLVGLARYTGELFF TGTGCCAGCAGCTTAGTGGGGCTAGCCCGATACACCGGGGAGCTGTTTTTT